The entry below gives a single T cell receptor beta chain sequence along with its context. The sample holds a few counts of this clonotype. Its antigen is not yet known. Nothing much larger sits one base from this clone, and base qualities are not available. Sequencing was carried out with an Illumina HiSeq 1500. Starting from the raw public reads, TCRdb applied fastp trimming at Q25, assembled clones with MiXCR and retained in-frame beta chains. Rows are unified per CDR3 protein, each entry keeping the most common DNA and genes. Here the sample has about 400,000 distinct CDR3 sequences; nearly 35% occur a single time. Around an eighth of the sample belongs to the ten largest clones. Compared with germline, V lacks 7 bases and J lacks 4 bases; bases without a gene match: 4. The CDR1 and CDR2 encoded by the germline V gene (reference sequence) are LNHDA and SQIVND. The CDR3 runs 13 residues from the cysteine to the phenylalanine. Left in the record is the CDR3 DNA by itself, 39 bases read in frame from the first base.

This specimen belongs to a study of T cell repertoires in cytomegalovirus infection (dated by TCRdb to between 2018 and 2021). About the full investigation: Alongside well-studied HLA-B-restricted epitopes, the peptide stimulations were aimed at recently identified HLA-C-restricted CMV epitopes, whose presentation resists viral immunomodulation. Donor HLA type was relevant to the analysis, because carriage of CMV infection together with the matching HLA type was indicated by public TCR beta signatures. Beyond this particular receptor, the publication reports: The ex vivo response was dominated by HLA-C-restricted CMV-specific TCR beta clonotypes, which also provided the single most frequent clonotype in two of eight donors. In both this cohort and an independent roughly 350-donor cohort, the cumulative frequency of public TCR beta family members distinguished carriers of CMV infection plus the relevant HLA type.

According to the study, the label for this sample's treatment or condition signals: in vitro stimulation with specific CMV peptide epitopes to enrich CMV-specific T cells. The sequence derives from a human donor in good health (CMV status not recorded). Some clones in this sample may be carry-over from other donors' samples. This sample comprised cultured PBMCs, obtained from culture after CMV antigen stimulation. The chain was built from TRBV19 and TRBJ1-3, and 7 bases in between align with TRBD1. Here is the DNA: TGTGCCAGTAACCGGGACAGCGGAAACACCATATATTTT. Its protein is CASNRDSGNTIYF.